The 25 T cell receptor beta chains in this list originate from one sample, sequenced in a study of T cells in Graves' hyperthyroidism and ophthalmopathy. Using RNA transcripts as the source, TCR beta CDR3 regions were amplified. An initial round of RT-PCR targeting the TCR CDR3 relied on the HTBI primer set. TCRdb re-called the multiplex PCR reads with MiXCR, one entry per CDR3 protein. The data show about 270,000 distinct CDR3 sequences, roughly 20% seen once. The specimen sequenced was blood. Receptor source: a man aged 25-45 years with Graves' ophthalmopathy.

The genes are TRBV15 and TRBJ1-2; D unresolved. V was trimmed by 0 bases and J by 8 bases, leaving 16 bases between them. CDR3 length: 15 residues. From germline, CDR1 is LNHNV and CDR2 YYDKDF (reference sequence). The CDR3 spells CATSRDRLAASGYTF. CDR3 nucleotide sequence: TGTGCCACCAGCAGAGATAGGTTGGCGGCCTCGGGCTACACCTTC.

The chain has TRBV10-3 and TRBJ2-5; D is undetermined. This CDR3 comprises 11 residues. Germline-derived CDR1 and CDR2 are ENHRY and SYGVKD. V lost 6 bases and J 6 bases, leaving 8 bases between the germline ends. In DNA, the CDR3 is TGTGCCATCAGGGTGGGTCAGACCCAGTACTTC. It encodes CAIRVGQTQYF.

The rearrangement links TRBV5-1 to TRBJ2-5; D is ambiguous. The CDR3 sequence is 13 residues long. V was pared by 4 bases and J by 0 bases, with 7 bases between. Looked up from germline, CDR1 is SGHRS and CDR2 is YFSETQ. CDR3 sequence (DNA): TGCGCCAGCAGCCGGGTGGACCAAGAGACCCAGTACTTC. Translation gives CASSRVDQETQYF.

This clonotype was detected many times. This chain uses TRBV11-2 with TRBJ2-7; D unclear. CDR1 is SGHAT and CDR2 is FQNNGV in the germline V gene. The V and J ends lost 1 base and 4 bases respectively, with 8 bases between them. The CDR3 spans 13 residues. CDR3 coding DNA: TGTGCCAGCAGCTTAGTTGGGGTTTACGAGCAGTACTTC. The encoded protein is CASSLVGVYEQYF.

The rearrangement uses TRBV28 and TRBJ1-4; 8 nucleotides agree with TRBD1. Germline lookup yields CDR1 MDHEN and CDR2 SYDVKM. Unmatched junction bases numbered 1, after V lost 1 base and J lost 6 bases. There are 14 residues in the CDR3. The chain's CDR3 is CASSLSGQDEKLFF. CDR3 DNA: TGTGCCAGCAGTTTATCGGGACAGGATGAAAAACTGTTTTTT.

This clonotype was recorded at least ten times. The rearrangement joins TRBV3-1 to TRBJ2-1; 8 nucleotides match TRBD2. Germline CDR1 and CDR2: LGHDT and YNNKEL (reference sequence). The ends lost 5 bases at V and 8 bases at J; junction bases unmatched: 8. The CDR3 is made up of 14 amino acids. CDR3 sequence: CASSGGGRRDEQFF. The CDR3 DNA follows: TGTGCCAGCAGCGGGGGCGGGAGGAGAGATGAGCAGTTCTTC.

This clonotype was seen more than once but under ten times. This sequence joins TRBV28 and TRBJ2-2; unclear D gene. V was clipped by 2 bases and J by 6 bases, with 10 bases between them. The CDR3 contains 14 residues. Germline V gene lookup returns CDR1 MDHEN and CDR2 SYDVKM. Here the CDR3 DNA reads TGTGCCAGCAGTTTACTAGGTGGAGCCGGGGAGCTGTTTTTT. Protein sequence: CASSLLGGAGELFF.

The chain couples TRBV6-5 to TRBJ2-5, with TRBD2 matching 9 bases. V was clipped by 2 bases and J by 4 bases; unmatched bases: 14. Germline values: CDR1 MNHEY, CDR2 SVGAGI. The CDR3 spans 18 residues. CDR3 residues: CASSYLGGRAYFGETQYF. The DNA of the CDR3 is TGTGCCAGCAGTTACCTCGGCGGGAGGGCTTATTTCGGAGAGACCCAGTACTTC.

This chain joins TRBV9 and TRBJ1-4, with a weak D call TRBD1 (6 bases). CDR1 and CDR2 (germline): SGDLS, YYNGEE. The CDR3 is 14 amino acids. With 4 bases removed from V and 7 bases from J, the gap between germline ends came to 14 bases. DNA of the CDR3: TGTGCCAGCAGCATTTCCGGGACAACTGAAAAACTGTTTTTT. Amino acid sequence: CASSISGTTEKLFF.

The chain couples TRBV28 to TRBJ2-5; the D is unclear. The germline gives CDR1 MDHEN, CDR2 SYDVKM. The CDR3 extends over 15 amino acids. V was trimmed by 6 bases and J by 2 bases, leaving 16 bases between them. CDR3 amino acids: CASRSLAGPQETQYF. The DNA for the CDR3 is TGTGCCAGCAGGTCTCTCGCAGGTCCGCAAGAGACCCAGTACTTC. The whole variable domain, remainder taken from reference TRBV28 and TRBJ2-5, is DVKVTQSSRYLVKRTGEKVFLECVQDMDHENMFWYRQDPGLGLRLIYFSYDVKMKEKGDIPEGYSVSREKKERFSLILESASTNQTSMYLCASRSLAGPQETQYFGPGTRLLVL.

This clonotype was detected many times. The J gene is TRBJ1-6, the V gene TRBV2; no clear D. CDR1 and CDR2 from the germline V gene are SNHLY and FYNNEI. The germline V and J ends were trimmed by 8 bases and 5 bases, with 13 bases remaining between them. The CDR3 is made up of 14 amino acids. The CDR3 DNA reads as TGTGCCAGCTGTTATGAGGCCAATAATTCACCCCTCCACTTT. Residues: CASCYEANNSPLHF.

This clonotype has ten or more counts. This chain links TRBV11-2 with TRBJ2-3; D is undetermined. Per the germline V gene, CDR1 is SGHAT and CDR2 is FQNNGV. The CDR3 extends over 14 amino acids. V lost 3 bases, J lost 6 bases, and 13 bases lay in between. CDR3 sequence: CASSFPGASDTQYF. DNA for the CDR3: TGTGCCAGCAGCTTCCCTGGAGCAAGTGATACGCAGTATTTT.

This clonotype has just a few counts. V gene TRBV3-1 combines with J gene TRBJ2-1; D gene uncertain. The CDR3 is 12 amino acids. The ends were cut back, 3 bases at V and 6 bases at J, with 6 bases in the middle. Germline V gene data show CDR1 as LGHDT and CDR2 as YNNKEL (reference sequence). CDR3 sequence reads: CASSQAGNEQFF. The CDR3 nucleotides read TGTGCCAGCAGCCAGGCCGGCAATGAGCAGTTCTTC.

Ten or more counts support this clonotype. CDR3 bases: TGTGCCAGCAGTTTACCACAGGGCTATGGCTACACCTTC. As protein: CASSLPQGYGYTF. The J gene is TRBJ1-2, the V gene TRBV28, with D perhaps TRBD1 (6 bases). Germline V CDR1 and CDR2: MDHEN, SYDVKM. V lost 2 bases, J lost 4 bases, and 8 bases lay in between. The CDR3 is 13 amino acids.

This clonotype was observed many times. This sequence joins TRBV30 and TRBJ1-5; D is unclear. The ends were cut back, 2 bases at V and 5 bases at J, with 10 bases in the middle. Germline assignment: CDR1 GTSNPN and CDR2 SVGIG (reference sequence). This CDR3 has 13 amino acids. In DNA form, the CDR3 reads TGTGCCTGGAGTTTGACAAACGATCAGCCCCAGCATTTT. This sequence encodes CAWSLTNDQPQHF.

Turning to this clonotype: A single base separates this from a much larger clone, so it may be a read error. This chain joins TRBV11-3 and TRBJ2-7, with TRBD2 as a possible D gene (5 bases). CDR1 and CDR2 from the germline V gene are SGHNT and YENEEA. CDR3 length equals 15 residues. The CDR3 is CAGSLASRMSYEQYF. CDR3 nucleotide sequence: TGTGCCGGCAGCTTAGCGTCTCGGATGTCCTACGAGCAGTACTTC.

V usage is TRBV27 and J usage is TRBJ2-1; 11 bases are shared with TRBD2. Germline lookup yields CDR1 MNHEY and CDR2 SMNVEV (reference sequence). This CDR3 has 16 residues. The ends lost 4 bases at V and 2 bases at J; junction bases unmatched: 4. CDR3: CASSSTSGSPYNEQFF. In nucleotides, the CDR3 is TGTGCCAGCAGTTCCACTAGCGGGAGTCCCTACAATGAGCAGTTCTTC.

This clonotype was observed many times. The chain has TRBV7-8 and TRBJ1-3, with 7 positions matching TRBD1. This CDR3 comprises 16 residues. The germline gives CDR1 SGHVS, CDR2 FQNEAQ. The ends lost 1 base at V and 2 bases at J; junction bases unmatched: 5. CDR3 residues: CASSLVGTVAGNTIYF. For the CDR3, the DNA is TGTGCCAGCAGCTTAGTGGGGACAGTGGCTGGAAACACCATATATTTT.

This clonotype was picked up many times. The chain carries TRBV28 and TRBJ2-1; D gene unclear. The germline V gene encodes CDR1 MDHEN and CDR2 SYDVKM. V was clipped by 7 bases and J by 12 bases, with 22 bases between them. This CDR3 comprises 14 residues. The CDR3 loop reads CASTASVLDIGQFF. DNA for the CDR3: TGTGCCAGCACGGCCTCAGTTCTTGATATCGGGCAGTTCTTC.

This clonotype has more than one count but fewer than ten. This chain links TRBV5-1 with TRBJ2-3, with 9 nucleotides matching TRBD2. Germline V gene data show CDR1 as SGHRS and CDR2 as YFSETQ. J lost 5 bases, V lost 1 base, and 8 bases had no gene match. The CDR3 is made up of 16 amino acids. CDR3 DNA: TGCGCCAGCAGCTTGACCGCGGGAGGGAGGTTAGATACGCAGTATTTT. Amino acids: CASSLTAGGRLDTQYF. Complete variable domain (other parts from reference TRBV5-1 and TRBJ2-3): KAGVTQTPRYLIKTRGQQVTLSCSPISGHRSVSWYQQTPGQGLQFLFEYFSETQRNKGNFPGRFSGRQFSNSRSEMNVSTLELGDSALYLCASSLTAGGRLDTQYFGPGTRLTVL.

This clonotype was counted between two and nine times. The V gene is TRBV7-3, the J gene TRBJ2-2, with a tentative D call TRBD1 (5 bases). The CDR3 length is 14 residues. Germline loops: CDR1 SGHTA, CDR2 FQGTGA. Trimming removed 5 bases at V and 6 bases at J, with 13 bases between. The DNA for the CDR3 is TGTGCCAGCAGCCCCGGACACTCCTCCGGGGAGCTGTTTTTT. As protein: CASSPGHSSGELFF.

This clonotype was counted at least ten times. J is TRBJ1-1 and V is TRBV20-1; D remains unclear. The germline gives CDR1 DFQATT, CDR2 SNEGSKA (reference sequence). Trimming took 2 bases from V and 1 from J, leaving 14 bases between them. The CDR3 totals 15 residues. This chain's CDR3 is CSARPPARGNTEAFF. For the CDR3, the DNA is TGCAGTGCTAGACCCCCAGCTCGGGGGAACACTGAAGCTTTCTTT.

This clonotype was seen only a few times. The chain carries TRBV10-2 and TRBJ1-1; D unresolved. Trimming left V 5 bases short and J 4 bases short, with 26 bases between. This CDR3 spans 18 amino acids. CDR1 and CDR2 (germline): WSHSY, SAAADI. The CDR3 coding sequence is TGCGCCAGCAGTTCCACCGCCCCCGTGGCAGGCGCTGGCACTGAAGCTTTCTTT. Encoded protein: CASSSTAPVAGAGTEAFF.

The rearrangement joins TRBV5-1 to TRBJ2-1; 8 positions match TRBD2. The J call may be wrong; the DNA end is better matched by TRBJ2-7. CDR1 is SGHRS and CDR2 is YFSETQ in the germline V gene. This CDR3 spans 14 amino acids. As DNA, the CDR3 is TGCGCCAGCACCCTTGGCGGGGGGAACAATGAGCAGTACTTC. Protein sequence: CASTLGGGNNEQYF.

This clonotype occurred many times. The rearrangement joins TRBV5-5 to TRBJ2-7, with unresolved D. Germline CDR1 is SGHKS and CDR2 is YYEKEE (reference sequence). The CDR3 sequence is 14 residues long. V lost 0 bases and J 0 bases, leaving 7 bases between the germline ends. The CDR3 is CASSLAYNSYEQYF. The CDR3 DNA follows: TGTGCCAGCAGCTTGGCCTACAACTCCTACGAGCAGTACTTC. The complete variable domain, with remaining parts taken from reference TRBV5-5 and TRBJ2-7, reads DAGVTQSPTHLIKTRGQQVTLRCSPISGHKSVSWYQQVLGQGPQFIFQYYEKEERGRGNFPDRFSARQFPNYSSELNVNALLLGDSALYLCASSLAYNSYEQYFGPGTRLTVT.